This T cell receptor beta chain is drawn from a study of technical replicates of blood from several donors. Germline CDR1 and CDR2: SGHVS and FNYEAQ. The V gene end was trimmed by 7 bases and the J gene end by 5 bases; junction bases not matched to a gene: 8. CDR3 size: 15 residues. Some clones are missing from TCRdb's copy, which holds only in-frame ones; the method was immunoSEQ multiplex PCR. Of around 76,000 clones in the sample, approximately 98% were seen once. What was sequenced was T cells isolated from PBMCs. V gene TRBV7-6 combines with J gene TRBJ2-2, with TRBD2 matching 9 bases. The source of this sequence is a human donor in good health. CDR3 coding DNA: TGTGCCAGCACCCAAGCGGGAGGCCGAACCGGGGAGCTGTTTTTT. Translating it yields CASTQAGGRTGELFF.